Presented here are 6 T cell receptor beta chains from one specimen sequenced in a study of cytomegalovirus exposure and HLA in healthy donors. This PCR relied on a set of 60 Vbeta primers and 13 Jbeta primers. The repertoire was sequenced with immunoSEQ multiplex PCR; TCRdb's copy has only in-frame clones and lacks some. The sample lists 130,000 to 150,000 clones, 80% seen once, with around 4.4% in the top ten. The source material was PBMCs. The source of these receptors is a man aged 35-49 years in good health and CMV-seronegative.

The rearrangement links TRBV5-1 to TRBJ1-1, with a tentative D call TRBD1 (6 bases). In germline, CDR1 is SGHRS, CDR2 YFSETQ. V was pared by 1 base and J by 4 bases, with 11 bases between. The CDR3 totals 14 residues. The CDR3 loop is CASSLRRGATEAFF. Here the CDR3 DNA reads TGCGCCAGCAGCTTGCGTCGGGGGGCCACTGAAGCTTTCTTT.

The chain joins TRBV10-3 to TRBJ2-5; 16 nucleotides agree with TRBD2. Germline trimming cut 6 bases from V and 5 bases from J; bases unmatched to any gene: 6. Germline V lookup: CDR1 ENHRY, CDR2 SYGVKD. The CDR3 is 16 amino acids. For the CDR3, the DNA is TGTGCCATCAGAGGGACTAGCGGGGGGGCGTCTGAGACCCAGTACTTC. It specifies CAIRGTSGGASETQYF.

This clone was observed a handful of times. The chain employs TRBV28 and TRBJ1-2; D is perhaps TRBD1 (6 bases). The CDR3 runs to 15 residues. V was pared by 3 bases and J by 1 base, with 12 bases between. The germline V gene encodes CDR1 MDHEN and CDR2 SYDVKM. The CDR3, as DNA: TGTGCCAGCAGTTTGAGGGGAGGGGGTAACTATGGCTACACCTTC. It specifies CASSLRGGGNYGYTF.

The chain carries TRBV28 and TRBJ1-4, with D perhaps matching TRBD1 (5 bases). Germline assignment: CDR1 MDHEN and CDR2 SYDVKM. The V end lost 3 bases, the J end lost 2 bases, and 10 bases lay between the germline ends. This CDR3 is built from 15 residues. CDR3 coding DNA: TGTGCCAGCAGTTTTTGGGGGGGGACTAATGAAAAACTGTTTTTT. It specifies CASSFWGGTNEKLFF.

The chain joins TRBV11-3 to TRBJ1-1; D not certain. The ends were cut back, 6 bases at V and 4 bases at J, with 15 bases in the middle. Germline V gene data show CDR1 as SGHNT and CDR2 as YENEEA. This CDR3 comprises 14 residues. CDR3 DNA sequence: TGTGCCAGCAGGCCGACCGGGAGGAGCACTGAAGCTTTCTTT. Translation: CASRPTGRSTEAFF.

The chain joins TRBV6-1 to TRBJ2-1, with 14 bases lining up with TRBD2. The CDR3 covers 16 residues. Germline assignment: CDR1 MNHNS and CDR2 SASEGT. V dropped 3 bases and J dropped 5; count of bases not matched to a gene: 3. CDR3 DNA sequence: TGTGCCAGCAGTGACCGGACTAGCGGGGGGAACAATGAGCAGTTCTTC. It translates to CASSDRTSGGNNEQFF.